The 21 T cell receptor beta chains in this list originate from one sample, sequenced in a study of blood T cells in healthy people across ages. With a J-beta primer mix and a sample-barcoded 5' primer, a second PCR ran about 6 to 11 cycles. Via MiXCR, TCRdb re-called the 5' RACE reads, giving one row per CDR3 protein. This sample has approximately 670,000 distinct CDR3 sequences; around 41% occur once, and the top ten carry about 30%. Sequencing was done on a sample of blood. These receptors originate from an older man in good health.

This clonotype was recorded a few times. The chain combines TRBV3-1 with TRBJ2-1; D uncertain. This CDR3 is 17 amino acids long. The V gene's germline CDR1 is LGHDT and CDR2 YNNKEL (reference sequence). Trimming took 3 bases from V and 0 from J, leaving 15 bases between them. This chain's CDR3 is CASSHSSRPSSYNEQFF. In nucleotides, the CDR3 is TGTGCCAGCAGCCACTCGTCGAGGCCTAGCTCCTACAATGAGCAGTTCTTC.

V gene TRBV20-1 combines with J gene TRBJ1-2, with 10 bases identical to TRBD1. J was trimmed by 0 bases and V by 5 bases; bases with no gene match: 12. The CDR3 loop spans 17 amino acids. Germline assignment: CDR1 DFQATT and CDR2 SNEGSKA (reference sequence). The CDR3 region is CSAQAAGQGTANYGYTF. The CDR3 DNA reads TGCAGTGCTCAAGCGGCGGGACAGGGGACAGCTAACTATGGCTACACCTTC.

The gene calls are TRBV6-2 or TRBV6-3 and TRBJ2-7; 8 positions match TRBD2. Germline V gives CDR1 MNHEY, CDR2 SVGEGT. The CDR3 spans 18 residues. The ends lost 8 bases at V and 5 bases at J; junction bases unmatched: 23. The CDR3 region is CASGFSARVAGKIDEQYF. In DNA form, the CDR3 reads TGTGCCAGCGGTTTTTCGGCAAGGGTAGCGGGAAAGATCGACGAGCAGTACTTC.

CDR3 sequence reads: CASSLFGQPGDLAKNIQYF. The CDR3 nucleotides are TGTGCCAGCAGCCTGTTTGGACAGCCCGGGGACCTAGCCAAAAACATTCAGTACTTC. This rearrangement joins TRBV7-9 to TRBJ2-4, with TRBD1 as a possible D gene (6 bases). With 5 bases removed from V and 0 bases from J, the gap between germline ends came to 23 bases. From germline, CDR1 is SEHNR and CDR2 FQNEAQ (reference sequence). This CDR3 comprises 19 residues.

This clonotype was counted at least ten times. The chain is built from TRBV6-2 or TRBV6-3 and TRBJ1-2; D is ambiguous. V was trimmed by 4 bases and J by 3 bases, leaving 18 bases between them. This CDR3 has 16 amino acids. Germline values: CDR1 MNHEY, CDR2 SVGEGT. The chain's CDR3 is CASSSGRFLSHYGYTF. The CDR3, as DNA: TGTGCCAGCAGTTCCGGACGTTTCTTATCACACTATGGCTACACCTTC.

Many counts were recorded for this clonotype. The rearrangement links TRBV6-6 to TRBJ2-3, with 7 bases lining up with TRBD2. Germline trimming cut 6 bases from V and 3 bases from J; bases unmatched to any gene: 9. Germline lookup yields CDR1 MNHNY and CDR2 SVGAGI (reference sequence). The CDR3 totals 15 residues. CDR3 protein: CASRAKGLNTDTQYF. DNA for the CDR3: TGTGCCAGCAGGGCAAAGGGACTAAATACAGATACGCAGTATTTT.

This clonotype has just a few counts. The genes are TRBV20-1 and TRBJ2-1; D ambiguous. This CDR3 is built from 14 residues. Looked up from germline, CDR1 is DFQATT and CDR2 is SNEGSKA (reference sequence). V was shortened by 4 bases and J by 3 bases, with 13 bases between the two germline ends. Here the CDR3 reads CSAKAREFYNEQFF. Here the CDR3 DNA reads TGCAGTGCTAAAGCACGAGAATTCTACAATGAGCAGTTCTTC.

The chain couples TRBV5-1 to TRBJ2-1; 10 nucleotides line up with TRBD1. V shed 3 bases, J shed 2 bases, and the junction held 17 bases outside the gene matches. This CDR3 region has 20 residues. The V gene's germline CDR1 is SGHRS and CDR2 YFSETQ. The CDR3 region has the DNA TGCGCCAGCAGCTGGAGTCCGGGACAGGGGACAAGACACGCCTACAATGAGCAGTTCTTC. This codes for CASSWSPGQGTRHAYNEQFF.

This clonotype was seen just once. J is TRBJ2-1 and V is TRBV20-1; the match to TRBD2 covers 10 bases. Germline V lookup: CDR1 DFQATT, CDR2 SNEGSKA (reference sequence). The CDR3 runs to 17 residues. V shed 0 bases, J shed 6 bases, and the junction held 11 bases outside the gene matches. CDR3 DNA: TGCAGTGCTAGAGATTCGAGCGGGAGGGCCTCAACCAATGAGCAGTTCTTC. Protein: CSARDSSGRASTNEQFF.

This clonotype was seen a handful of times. CDR3 residues: CSASLGYNEQFF. The DNA for the CDR3 is TGCAGTGCCAGCCTGGGTTACAATGAGCAGTTCTTC. The chain couples TRBV20-1 to TRBJ2-1; D remains unclear. V gave up 6 bases and J gave up 4 bases, with 10 bases separating them. There are 12 residues in the CDR3. Germline CDR1 and CDR2: DFQATT and SNEGSKA (reference sequence).

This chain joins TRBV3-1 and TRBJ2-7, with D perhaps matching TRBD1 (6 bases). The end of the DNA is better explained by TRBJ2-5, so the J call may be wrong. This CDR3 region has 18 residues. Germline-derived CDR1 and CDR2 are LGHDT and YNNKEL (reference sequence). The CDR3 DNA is TGTGCCAGCAGCCAAGTCCGCCCGGGACAAAATCGATGGGAGACCCAGTACTTC. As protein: CASSQVRPGQNRWETQYF.

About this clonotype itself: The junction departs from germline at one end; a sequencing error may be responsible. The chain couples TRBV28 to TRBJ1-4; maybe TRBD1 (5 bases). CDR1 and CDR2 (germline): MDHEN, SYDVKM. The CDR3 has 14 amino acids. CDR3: CASSFGGTSEKLFF. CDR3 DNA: TGTGCCAGCAGTTTTGGGGGGACTAGTGAAAAACTGTTTTTT.

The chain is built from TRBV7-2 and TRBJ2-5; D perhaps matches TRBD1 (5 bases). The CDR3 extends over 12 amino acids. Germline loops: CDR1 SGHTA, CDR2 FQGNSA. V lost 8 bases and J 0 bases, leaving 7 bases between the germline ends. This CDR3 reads CASGAYQETQYF. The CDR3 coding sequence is TGTGCCAGCGGGGCATACCAAGAGACCCAGTACTTC.

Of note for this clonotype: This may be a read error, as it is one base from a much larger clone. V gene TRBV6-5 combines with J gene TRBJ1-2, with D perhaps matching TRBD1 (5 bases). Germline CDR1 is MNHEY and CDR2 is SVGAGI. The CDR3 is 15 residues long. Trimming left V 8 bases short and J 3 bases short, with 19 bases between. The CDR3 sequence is CASGKIRDSYYGYTF. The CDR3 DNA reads TGTGCCAGCGGAAAAATCAGAGACAGCTACTATGGCTACACCTTC.

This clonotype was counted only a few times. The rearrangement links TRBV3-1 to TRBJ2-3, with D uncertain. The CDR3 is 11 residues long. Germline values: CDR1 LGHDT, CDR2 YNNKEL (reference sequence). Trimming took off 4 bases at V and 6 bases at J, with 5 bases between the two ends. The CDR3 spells CASSRQDTQYF. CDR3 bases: TGTGCCAGCAGCCGCCAGGATACGCAGTATTTT.

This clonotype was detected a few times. DNA of the CDR3: TGCAGTGCCGCACGCCTCGGGACTAGCGGAAACAATGAGCAGTTCTTC. The encoded protein is CSAARLGTSGNNEQFF. The chain couples TRBV20-1 to TRBJ2-1, with 11 bases lining up with TRBD2. CDR1 is DFQATT, CDR2 SNEGSKA, per germline (reference sequence). This CDR3 is built from 16 residues. Trimming took 6 bases from V and 5 from J; bases not matched to a gene: 12.

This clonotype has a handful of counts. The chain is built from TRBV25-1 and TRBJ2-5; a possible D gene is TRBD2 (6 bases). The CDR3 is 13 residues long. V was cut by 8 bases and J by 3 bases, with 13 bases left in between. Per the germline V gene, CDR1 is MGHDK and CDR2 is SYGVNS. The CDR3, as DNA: TGTGCCAGCCTAAGTCCGGGAGAAGAGACCCAGTACTTC. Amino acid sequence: CASLSPGEETQYF.

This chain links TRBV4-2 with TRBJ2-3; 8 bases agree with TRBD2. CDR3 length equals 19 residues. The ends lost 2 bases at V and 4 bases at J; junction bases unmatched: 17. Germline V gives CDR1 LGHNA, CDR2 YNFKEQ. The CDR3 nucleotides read TGTGCCAGCAGCCAAAGGGCTAGCGGGCCCGCTTTACAGCCAGATACGCAGTATTTT. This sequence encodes CASSQRASGPALQPDTQYF.

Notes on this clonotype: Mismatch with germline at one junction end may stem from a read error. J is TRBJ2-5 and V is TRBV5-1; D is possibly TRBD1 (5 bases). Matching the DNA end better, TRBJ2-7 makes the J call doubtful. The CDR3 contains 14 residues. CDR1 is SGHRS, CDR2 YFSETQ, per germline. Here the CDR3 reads CASSWADSSDEQYF. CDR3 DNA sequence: TGCGCCAGCAGCTGGGCTGACAGCTCCGACGAGCAGTACTTC.

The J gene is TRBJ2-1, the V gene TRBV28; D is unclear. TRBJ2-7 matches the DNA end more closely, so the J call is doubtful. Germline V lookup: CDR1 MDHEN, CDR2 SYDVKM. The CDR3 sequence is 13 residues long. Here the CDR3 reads CASSFAAYNEQYF. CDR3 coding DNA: TGTGCCAGCAGTTTTGCTGCCTACAATGAGCAGTACTTC.

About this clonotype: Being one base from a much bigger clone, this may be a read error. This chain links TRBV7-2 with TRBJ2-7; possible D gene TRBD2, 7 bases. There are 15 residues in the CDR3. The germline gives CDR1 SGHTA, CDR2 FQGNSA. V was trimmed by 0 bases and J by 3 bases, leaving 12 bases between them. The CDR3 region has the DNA TGTGCCAGCAGCTTAGCGCGGGGGCGAAACTACGAGCAGTACTTC. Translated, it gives CASSLARGRNYEQYF.